Listed here are 2 T cell receptor beta chains from one sample, sequenced in a study of vaccination and CD4 T cells after COVID-19. Once obtained from cultured CD4+ T cells, the DNA was sequenced using the Oncomine TCR Beta short-read assay. Genomic DNA was isolated from cultured CD4+ T cells. TCRdb fed the PCR reads into MiXCR, producing one record per CDR3 protein. The table includes over 7,000 distinct CDR3 sequences, over 35% detected once. Treatment indicated: roughly ten-day PBMC culture with coronavirus spike peptide pools or control peptides (ViraFEST assay). CD4+ T-cell collection from the unexposed donor predated the COVID-19 pandemic (2011-2018). These receptors' targets are unknown. Sequenced sample: CD4+ T cells from blood, cultured in vitro. The receptors shown here come from a human donor in good health.

This chain connects TRBV6-2 or TRBV6-3 to TRBJ1-2; D call uncertain. The germline V gene encodes CDR1 MNHEY and CDR2 SVGEGT. Trimming shortened V by 1 base and J by 7 bases, and 4 bases separated the two germline ends. The CDR3 spans 11 residues. The CDR3 DNA reads as TGTGCCAGCAGTTACTTGGGTGGCTACACCTTC. Amino acids: CASSYLGGYTF.

The chain carries TRBV5-4 and TRBJ2-7; 7 nucleotides match TRBD1. The CDR3 consists of 15 residues. Losses at the gene ends were 3 bases for V and 0 bases for J; bases not matched to a gene: 6. In germline, CDR1 is SGHNT, CDR2 YYREEE (reference sequence). CDR3 DNA sequence: TGTGCCAGCAGCTGGGGTGGACAGGTCTCCTACGAGCAGTACTTC. As protein: CASSWGGQVSYEQYF.